These T cell receptor beta chains were read from a single sample in a study of shared clonotypes between healthy human individuals. Profiled with immunoSEQ multiplex PCR; TCRdb holds only in-frame clones, not every one. Here the sample spans about 2.4 million clones, more than 80% being singletons. What was sequenced was naive CD4+ T cells sorted from blood. The receptors come from a man aged 18 to 30 in good health. The CDR3 runs from the conserved cysteine through the conserved F or W. The D gene is left open where the match is weak. Size tells how often a clone was seen (once, few, many) or the class of an expanded clone, and some rows leave it out.

j_call,v_call,clone_size,d_call,cdr3_aa,cdr3_nt
TRBJ2-1,TRBV9,NA,TRBD1,CASTAGTGSYNEQFF,TGTGCCAGCACCGCCGGGACAGGGTCCTACAATGAGCAGTTCTTC
TRBJ2-6,TRBV7-2,NA,TRBD1,CASSQGQGSGANVLTF,TGTGCCAGCAGCCAGGGACAGGGGTCTGGGGCCAACGTCCTGACTTTC
TRBJ2-5,TRBV7-6,NA,TRBD2,CASSPRAGGLETQYF,TGTGCCAGCAGCCCCCGAGCGGGGGGGCTAGAGACCCAGTACTTC
TRBJ1-3,TRBV30,NA,NA,CAWSVKGSSGNTIYF,TGTGCCTGGAGTGTAAAGGGGAGCTCTGGAAACACCATATATTTT
TRBJ2-1,TRBV5-1,NA,TRBD2,CASTYGGGALRNEQFF,TGCGCCAGCACGTATGGCGGGGGGGCCTTACGGAATGAGCAGTTCTTC
TRBJ2-1,TRBV11-3,NA,NA,CASSLGRADNEQFF,TGTGCCAGCAGCTTAGGACGGGCAGACAATGAGCAGTTCTTC
TRBJ2-1,TRBV11-2,NA,NA,CASSLPRGGNEQFF,TGTGCCAGCAGCCTACCCAGGGGCGGTAATGAGCAGTTCTTC
TRBJ2-1,TRBV7-3,NA,TRBD2,CASSAGLAGNEQFF,TGTGCCAGCAGCGCCGGACTAGCGGGCAATGAGCAGTTCTTC
TRBJ2-7,TRBV4-3,NA,TRBD1,CASSQAPGTGVYEQYF,TGCGCCAGCAGCCAAGCCCCCGGGACAGGGGTTTACGAGCAGTACTTC
TRBJ2-2,TRBV27,NA,NA,CASSLSSVTRDTGELFF,TGTGCCAGCAGTTTATCGAGCGTGACCCGCGACACCGGGGAGCTGTTTTTT
TRBJ1-2,TRBV21-1,NA,NA,CASSNGGGGYGYTF,TGTGCCAGCAGCAACGGGGGGGGCGGCTATGGCTACACCTTC
TRBJ2-4,TRBV4-1,NA,NA,CASSHSEEYKNIQYF,TGCGCCAGCAGCCACTCTGAGGAGTATAAAAACATTCAGTACTTC
TRBJ2-3,TRBV6-5,NA,NA,CASSRGGDGRDTQYF,TGTGCCAGCAGTCGCGGAGGGGACGGGCGGGATACGCAGTATTTT
TRBJ2-7,TRBV6-6,NA,NA,CASSYSAPPGDEQYF,TGTGCCAGCAGTTACTCGGCCCCCCCGGGCGACGAGCAGTACTTC
TRBJ1-3,TRBV2,NA,TRBD1,CASSVGGGSGNTIYF,TGTGCCAGCAGTGTAGGGGGCGGCTCTGGAAACACCATATATTTT
TRBJ2-7,TRBV7-2,NA,NA,CASSLVPSHEQYF,TGTGCCAGCAGCTTAGTACCTAGCCACGAGCAGTACTTC
TRBJ2-7,TRBV19,NA,TRBD2,CASSPGRLHEQYF,TGTGCCAGTAGTCCCGGGAGGTTGCACGAGCAGTACTTC
TRBJ2-1,TRBV15,NA,TRBD2,CATSRGGLAGDPLNEQFF,TGTGCCACCAGCAGAGGGGGCCTAGCGGGAGATCCCCTCAATGAGCAGTTCTTC
TRBJ1-5,TRBV28,once,NA,CASSSEDQVNQPQHF,TGTGCCAGCAGTTCTGAGGATCAGGTCAATCAGCCCCAGCATTTT
TRBJ1-2,TRBV6-1,NA,TRBD1,CASRGQSGYGYTF,TGTGCCAGCAGGGGACAGAGCGGCTATGGCTACACCTTC
TRBJ2-7,TRBV6-1,NA,NA,CASRGGTDYEQYF,TGTGCCAGCAGGGGCGGGACAGACTACGAGCAGTACTTC
TRBJ2-1,TRBV6-5,NA,NA,CASSGQGPYEQFF,TGTGCCAGCAGTGGCCAAGGGCCTTATGAGCAGTTCTTC
TRBJ2-3,TRBV5-4,NA,NA,CASSLSDPKGSTDTQYF,TGTGCCAGCAGCTTGTCCGACCCCAAGGGCAGCACAGATACGCAGTATTTT
TRBJ2-5,TRBV2,NA,TRBD1,CASSQGARETQYF,TGTGCCAGCAGTCAGGGGGCGAGGGAGACCCAGTACTTC
TRBJ1-4,TRBV5-1,NA,TRBD1,CASSLGQGGEKLFF,TGCGCCAGCAGCTTGGGACAGGGGGGTGAAAAACTGTTTTTT
TRBJ1-1,TRBV10-3,NA,NA,CAISNNEGGSTEAFF,TGTGCCATCAGTAATAATGAGGGTGGAAGTACTGAAGCTTTCTTT
TRBJ1-5,TRBV2,once,NA,CASRRGGGQPQHF,TGTGCCAGCAGGAGAGGCGGGGGACAGCCCCAGCATTTT
TRBJ1-4,TRBV4-1,NA,TRBD1,CASSQVPGTVTNEKLFF,TGCGCCAGCAGCCAAGTTCCAGGGACAGTGACTAATGAAAAACTGTTTTTT
TRBJ1-1,TRBV7-9,NA,NA,CASRSIQGIEAFF,TGTGCCAGCAGATCGATCCAGGGGATTGAAGCTTTCTTT
TRBJ2-3,TRBV4-1,once,TRBD2,CASSQAPRRSGGGRPDTQYF,TGCGCCAGCAGCCAAGCTCCCCGCAGGAGTGGCGGGGGTCGCCCAGATACGCAGTATTTT
TRBJ1-1,TRBV28,few,NA,CASSLTLREVAFF,TGTGCCAGCAGTTTAACCCTCCGAGAAGTAGCTTTCTTT
TRBJ1-2,TRBV5-1,NA,TRBD1,CASSLGGQGYGYTF,TGCGCCAGCAGCTTGGGGGGACAGGGATATGGCTACACCTTC
TRBJ1-1,TRBV7-3,once,NA,CASSSGRLPNTEAFF,TGTGCCAGCAGCTCCGGTCGGCTACCGAACACTGAAGCTTTCTTT
TRBJ2-7,TRBV30,NA,NA,CAWTRTQRHEQYF,TGTGCCTGGACCAGGACTCAGCGCCACGAGCAGTACTTC
TRBJ2-7,TRBV5-4,once,TRBD2,CASSWGLAGGEYEQYF,TGTGCCAGCAGCTGGGGACTAGCGGGGGGTGAATACGAGCAGTACTTC
TRBJ2-7,TRBV6-6,NA,NA,CASSPLRDFLYEQYF,TGTGCCAGCAGTCCTCTCCGGGACTTCCTCTACGAGCAGTACTTC